These 11 T cell receptor beta chains came from one sample sequenced in a study of technical replicates of blood from a handful of donors. Data came from immunoSEQ multiplex PCR; TCRdb stores just in-frame clones and leaves some out. The table lists tens of thousands of clones, 90% of them singletons. Sequences were obtained from PBMCs. These receptors were obtained from a human donor in good health. Some clones in this sample may be carry-over from other donors' samples.

The chain recombines TRBV27 with TRBJ2-4; TRBD1 agrees at 7 bases. The CDR3 consists of 17 residues. The V and J ends lost 6 bases and 0 bases, in that order; junction bases with no gene match: 11. The V gene's germline CDR1 is MNHEY and CDR2 SMNVEV (reference sequence). In DNA, the CDR3 is TGTGCCAGCAGCCGTGGACAGGTGACACTAGCCAAAAACATTCAGTACTTC. Protein product: CASSRGQVTLAKNIQYF.

The chain joins TRBV16 to TRBJ2-7; 8 bases agree with TRBD2. The CDR3 contains 16 residues. V was clipped by 0 bases and J by 2 bases; unmatched bases: 6. CDR1 is KGHSY, CDR2 FQNENV, per germline. The CDR3 is CASSQSETSGTYEQYF. The CDR3 DNA reads as TGTGCCAGCAGCCAATCGGAAACTAGCGGTACCTACGAGCAGTACTTC.

The V call is TRBV9, the J call TRBJ1-3; weak D call: TRBD1 (6 bases). The CDR3 totals 16 residues. The ends were cut back, 4 bases at V and 4 bases at J, with 18 bases in the middle. From germline, CDR1 is SGDLS and CDR2 YYNGEE. The CDR3: CASSQNSDRIGNTIYF. CDR3 nucleotides: TGTGCCAGCAGCCAAAATTCGGACAGAATAGGAAACACCATATATTTT.

J is TRBJ2-5 and V is TRBV11-3; 8 nucleotides match TRBD2. J lost 3 bases, V lost 5 bases, and 8 bases had no gene match. The V gene's germline CDR1 is SGHNT and CDR2 YENEEA. The CDR3 sequence is 15 residues long. In DNA form, the CDR3 reads TGTGCCAGCAGCCCGGAGGCGGGGGGCGAAGAGACCCAGTACTTC. Translation gives CASSPEAGGEETQYF.

The chain has TRBV2 and TRBJ2-3, with TRBD2 matching over 8 bases. The germline gives CDR1 SNHLY, CDR2 FYNNEI. V gave up 6 bases and J gave up 5 bases; unmatched junction bases: 10. This CDR3 contains 15 residues. The CDR3 DNA is TGTGCCAGCAGACCCCGGGGGGGCCGGGTAGATACGCAGTATTTT. Translated: CASRPRGGRVDTQYF.

This chain uses TRBV5-1 with TRBJ1-2; D may be TRBD1 (6 bases). The ends were cut back, 4 bases at V and 6 bases at J, with 13 bases in the middle. Looked up from germline, CDR1 is SGHRS and CDR2 is YFSETQ. CDR3 size: 13 residues. CDR3 bases: TGCGCCAGCAGCAATCCCCCAGGGGATGGCTACACCTTC. Translated, it gives CASSNPPGDGYTF.

The CDR3 reads CASSSAGTGVRSEQFF. DNA of the CDR3: TGCGCCAGCAGCTCCGCCGGGACAGGGGTGAGGAGTGAGCAGTTCTTC. The chain carries TRBV5-1 and TRBJ2-1; 10 positions agree with TRBD1. Germline V gene lookup returns CDR1 SGHRS and CDR2 YFSETQ. Trimming took 3 bases from V and 9 from J; bases not matched to a gene: 12. This CDR3 has 16 residues.

The V and J genes are TRBV6-1 and TRBJ2-1; tentative D call: TRBD2 (7 bases). Germline V gene lookup returns CDR1 MNHNS and CDR2 SASEGT. This CDR3 is built from 17 residues. Trimming shortened V by 2 bases and J by 4 bases, and 18 bases separated the two germline ends. CDR3 protein: CASSETIRGGRYNEQFF. In nucleotides, the CDR3 is TGTGCCAGCAGTGAAACAATTAGGGGGGGGAGATACAATGAGCAGTTCTTC.

The chain carries TRBV9 and TRBJ1-1; perhaps TRBD1 as D (6 bases). CDR1 and CDR2 from the germline V gene are SGDLS and YYNGEE. The V gene lost 0 bases and the J gene lost 4 bases, with 13 bases spanning the gap. This CDR3 spans 15 amino acids. The CDR3 DNA follows: TGTGCCAGCAGCGTAGGCGGGGGGCTCGTCACTGAAGCTTTCTTT. This gives the protein CASSVGGGLVTEAFF.

The chain uses TRBV5-6 and TRBJ2-3, with D possibly matching TRBD2 (5 bases). CDR3 length: 15 residues. V dropped 0 bases and J dropped 1 base, with 9 bases sitting between them. Germline-derived CDR1 and CDR2 are SGHDT and YYEEEE. The CDR3 reads CASSLGGWGTDTQYF. The CDR3 DNA follows: TGTGCCAGCAGCTTGGGAGGGTGGGGCACAGATACGCAGTATTTT.

The chain uses TRBV19 and TRBJ2-1, with a possible D match to TRBD2 (6 bases). The CDR3 totals 14 residues. Trimming left V 4 bases short and J 10 bases short, with 17 bases between. From germline, CDR1 is LNHDA and CDR2 SQIVND (reference sequence). CDR3 in amino acids: CASSTRTRLGEQFF. CDR3 sequence (DNA): TGTGCCAGTAGTACTAGGACCAGACTAGGGGAGCAGTTCTTC.